The clone carrying this T cell receptor beta chain has a handful of counts. Its matching antigen is unknown. MiXCR, applied by TCRdb to the reads, yields one record per CDR3 protein. The table records 650,000 to 900,000 distinct CDR3 sequences, 32% of them present only once. The record originates from a study of T cell repertoires in cytomegalovirus infection. Across the whole study: It was the public TCR beta signatures that indicated both CMV infection and matching HLA type. Study findings and constraints: The response measured ex vivo was dominated by TCR beta clonotypes (HLA-C-restricted and CMV-specific). Of the TCR beta families, the public ones yielded a cumulative frequency that identified carriers of CMV plus the relevant HLA.

Trimming pared 0 bases from V and 4 bases from J, leaving 11 bases between. Looked up from germline, CDR1 is SGHDT and CDR2 is YYEEEE. The CDR3 loop spans 14 amino acids. The chain carries TRBV5-6 and TRBJ2-7; a possible D gene is TRBD2 (6 bases). The specimen comprised cultured CD8+ T cells from PBMCs, sampled from culture after CMV antigen stimulation. The source is a human donor in good health (CMV status not recorded). Some clones in this sample may be carry-over from other donors' samples. The CDR3 here is CASSLARGVYEQYF. Written as DNA, the CDR3 is TGTGCCAGCAGCTTGGCGCGGGGAGTGTACGAGCAGTACTTC.